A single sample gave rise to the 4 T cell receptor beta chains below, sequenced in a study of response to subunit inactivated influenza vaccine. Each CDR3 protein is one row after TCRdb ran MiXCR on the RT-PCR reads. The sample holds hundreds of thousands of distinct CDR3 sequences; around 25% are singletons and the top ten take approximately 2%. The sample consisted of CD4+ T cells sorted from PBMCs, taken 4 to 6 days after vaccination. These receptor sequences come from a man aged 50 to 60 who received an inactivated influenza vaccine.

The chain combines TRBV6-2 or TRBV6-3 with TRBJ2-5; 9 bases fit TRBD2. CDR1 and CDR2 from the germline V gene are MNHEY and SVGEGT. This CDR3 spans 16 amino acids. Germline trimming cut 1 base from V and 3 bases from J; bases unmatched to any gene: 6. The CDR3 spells CASSYFSGGFKETQYF. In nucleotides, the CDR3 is TGTGCCAGCAGTTACTTTAGCGGGGGATTCAAAGAGACCCAGTACTTC.

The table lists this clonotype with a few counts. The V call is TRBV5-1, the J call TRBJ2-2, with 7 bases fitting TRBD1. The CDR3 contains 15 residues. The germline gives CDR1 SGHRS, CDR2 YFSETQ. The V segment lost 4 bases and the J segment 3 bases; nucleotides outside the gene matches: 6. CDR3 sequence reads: CASSVGTEYTGELFF. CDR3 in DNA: TGCGCCAGCAGCGTAGGGACAGAGTACACCGGGGAGCTGTTTTTT. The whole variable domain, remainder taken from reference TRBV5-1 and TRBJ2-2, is KAGVTQTPRYLIKTRGQQVTLSCSPISGHRSVSWYQQTPGQGLQFLFEYFSETQRNKGNFPGRFSGRQFSNSRSEMNVSTLELGDSALYLCASSVGTEYTGELFFGEGSRLTVL.

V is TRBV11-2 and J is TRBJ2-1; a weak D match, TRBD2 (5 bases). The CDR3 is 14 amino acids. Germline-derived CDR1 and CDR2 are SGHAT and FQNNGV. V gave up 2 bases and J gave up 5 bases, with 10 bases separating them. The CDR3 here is CASSLSGMNNEQFF. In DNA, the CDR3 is TGTGCCAGCAGCTTATCCGGGATGAACAATGAGCAGTTCTTC.

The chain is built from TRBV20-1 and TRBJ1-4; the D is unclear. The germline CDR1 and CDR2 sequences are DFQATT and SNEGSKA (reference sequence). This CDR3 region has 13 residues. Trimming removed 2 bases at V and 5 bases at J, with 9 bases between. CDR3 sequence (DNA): TGCAGTGCTAGACCGGGGAACAATGAAAAACTGTTTTTT. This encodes CSARPGNNEKLFF.